This T cell receptor (beta chain) is drawn from a study of identical twins (dated by TCRdb to 2016 to 2018). Regarding the research as a whole: To test whether fetal clonotypes persist, the study used deep sequencing on TCR alpha and beta repertoires from monozygotic twins, unrelated adults of various ages, and cord blood. To rule out contamination, replicate twin experiments were performed at different times with different library preparation protocols. General conclusions and limits of the study: Out-of-frame TCR alpha sharing in monozygotic twins was systematically underestimated by recombination models, whereas sharing between unrelated individuals was in agreement with the recombination models. Zero-insertion analyses could be partly confounded by invariant T cells such as MAIT and iNKT, although diverse VJ usage argued against such confounding for most clonotypes. A weaker excess of twin sharing was found in beta out-of-frame sequences because the signal-to-noise ratio was lowered by fewer shared sequences. Conclusions relied on cross-sectional statistical analysis, since the same donors could not be followed over many years. Abundant cord blood beta clonotypes had fewer insertions, young adult naive repertoires showed a similar but weaker trend, and memory repertoires showed no such trend. Compared with coincidental sharing between unrelated individuals, an excess of low generation-probability sequences was observed among out-of-frame TCR alpha sequences shared between twins.

Every donor in the study was a healthy Caucasian. The twin cohort comprised three pairs of female monozygotic twins, all aged roughly 18 to 30 years. Peripheral blood mononuclear cells were the source from which RNA for the TCR libraries was isolated. The CDR3, cysteine through phenylalanine, is 11 amino acids long. The sequence is cut down to CDR3 DNA, 33 bases in frame from base 1. Trimming at the junction amounts to 6 bases on V and 6 bases on J, and the germline ends lie 5 bases apart. This clonotype was counted between two and nine times. Its antigen is currently not known. Per-base qualities were not stored, and no clone one base away is much larger. Library method: 5' RACE. Sequenced using an Illumina HiSeq 2000. A universal primer binding site was added through template switching, and the final cDNA carried a unique molecular identifier so that TCR cDNA molecules could be counted accurately. Specific primers in the conserved constant-segment region were used to synthesize first-strand cDNA for TCR alpha and beta chains. To control for contamination, every cDNA library was double barcoded, receiving both a SMART-Mk sample barcode and Illumina barcodes. TruSeq adapter sequences and Illumina sample barcodes were added in two successive PCR steps. Sequencing of the TCR alpha and beta cDNA libraries was done on the Illumina HiSeq platform using custom primers. On the study's bioinformatics: Raw reads were processed with MiGEC to extract unique molecular identifiers, and MiXCR was used to determine CDR3 positions. Recombination models were inferred per individual with the repgenHMM and IGoR tools using an EM algorithm. The analysis of shared clonotypes was done with the tcR package in R, with sharing normalized by the product of cloneset sizes. To study raw recombination free of thymic and clonal selection effects, out-of-frame nonproductive sequences were analyzed. Using fastp at Q25 and MiXCR, TCRdb reprocessed the public reads and kept productive beta chains. Every CDR3 protein is listed once, alongside the most common genes and DNA of its rows. TCRdb, not the original authors, processed these V and J calls. Here the sample has 600,000 to 700,000 distinct CDR3 sequences; roughly 20% occur a single time. 4% to 4.5% of the sample is in the top ten clones.

The same sample was also studied in work on T cells expressing NK-cell markers. The second paper states: Under 10 donors provided sorted CD3+CD56+NKG2C+, CD3+CD56+NKG2C- and CD3+CD56-NKG2C+ T-cell subsets, whose TCR beta-chain repertoires were profiled. Of the eight sequenced donors, seven were found to be HCMV-seropositive and one was found to be HCMV-seronegative. To restrict sorting to alphabetaTCR-expressing T cells, an anti-gammadeltaTCR antibody was added in several experiments. In over 5 donors, the dominant CD3+CD56+NKG2C+ clonotypes were among the top 10 CD8+ clonotypes and accounted for about 1.0-7.0% of CD8+ T cells. Those dominant clonotypes were again the most abundant among CD3+CD56-NKG2C+ cells in a few donors, at about 25-65%. Whether the expanded NKG2C-expressing T cell clones were specific for HCMV antigens was left unclear. All eight donors whose samples were sequenced were randomly selected healthy volunteers, three of them men and five women. A commercial ELISA kit detecting HCMV-specific IgG in serum was used to determine HCMV serostatus. For a handful of donors, bulk peripheral blood T-cell repertoires were also sequenced from unsorted PBMC. MIGEC was used to demultiplex reads and group reads by UMI, and MiTCR was used to assemble and quantify clonotypes. To exclude erroneous sequences, any TCR cDNA sequence not supported by at least two reads was discarded. The tcR package was used for downstream repertoire analysis, with clonotypes matched between fractions based on CDR3 nucleotide sequence plus V segment. VDJmatch was used to annotate antigen specificity against VDJdb, with one amino acid substitution in CDR3 permitted.

Input material: PBMCs. The clonotype comes from a woman younger than 35 in good health. This sequence uses TRBV12-3 or TRBV12-4 and TRBJ2-2, with no reliable assignment of the D segment. The nucleotides read TGTGCCAGCAGCGATTCCGGGGAGCTGTTTTTT. This translates into CASSDSGELFF.